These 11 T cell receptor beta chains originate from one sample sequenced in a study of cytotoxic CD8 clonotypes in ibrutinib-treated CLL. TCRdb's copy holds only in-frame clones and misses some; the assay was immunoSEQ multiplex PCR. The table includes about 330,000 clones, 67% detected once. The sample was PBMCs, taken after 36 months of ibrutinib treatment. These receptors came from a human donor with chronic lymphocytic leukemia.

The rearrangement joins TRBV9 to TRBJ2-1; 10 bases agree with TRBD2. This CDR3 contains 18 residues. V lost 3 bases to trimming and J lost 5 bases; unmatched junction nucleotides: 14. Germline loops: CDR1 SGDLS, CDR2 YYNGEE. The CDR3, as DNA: TGTGCCAGCAGCGCCCCGCTAAACCTAGCGGGAGAGAACAATGAGCAGTTCTTC. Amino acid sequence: CASSAPLNLAGENNEQFF.

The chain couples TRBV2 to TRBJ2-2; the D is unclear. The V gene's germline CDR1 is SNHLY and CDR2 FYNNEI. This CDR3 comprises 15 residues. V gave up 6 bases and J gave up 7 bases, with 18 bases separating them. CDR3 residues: CASRSRSMMGGELFF. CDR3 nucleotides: TGTGCCAGCAGGAGCAGAAGCATGATGGGCGGGGAGCTGTTTTTT.

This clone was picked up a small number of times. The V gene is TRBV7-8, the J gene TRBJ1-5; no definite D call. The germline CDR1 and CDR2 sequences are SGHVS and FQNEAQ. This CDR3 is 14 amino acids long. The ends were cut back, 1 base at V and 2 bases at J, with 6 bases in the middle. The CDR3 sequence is CASSLDQGNQPQHF. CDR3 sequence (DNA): TGTGCCAGCAGCTTAGACCAGGGCAATCAGCCCCAGCATTTT. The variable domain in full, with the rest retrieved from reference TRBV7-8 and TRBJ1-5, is GAGVSQSPRYKVAKRGQDVALRCDPISGHVSLFWYQQALGQGPEFLTYFQNEAQLDKSGLPSDRFFAERPEGSVSTLKIQRTQQEDSAVYLCASSLDQGNQPQHFGDGTRLSIL.

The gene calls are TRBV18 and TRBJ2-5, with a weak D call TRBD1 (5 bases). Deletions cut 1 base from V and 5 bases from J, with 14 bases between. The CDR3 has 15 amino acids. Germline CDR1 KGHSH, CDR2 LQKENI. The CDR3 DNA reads TGTGCCAGCTCACCACGCCTCCAGGGTATGGAGACCCAGTACTTC. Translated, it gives CASSPRLQGMETQYF.

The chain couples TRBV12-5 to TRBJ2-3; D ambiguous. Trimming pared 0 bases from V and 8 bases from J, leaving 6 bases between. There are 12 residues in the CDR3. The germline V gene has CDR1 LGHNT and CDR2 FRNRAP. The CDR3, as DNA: TGTGCTAGTGGTTTGGTCTGGGGTACGCAGTATTTT. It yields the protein CASGLVWGTQYF.

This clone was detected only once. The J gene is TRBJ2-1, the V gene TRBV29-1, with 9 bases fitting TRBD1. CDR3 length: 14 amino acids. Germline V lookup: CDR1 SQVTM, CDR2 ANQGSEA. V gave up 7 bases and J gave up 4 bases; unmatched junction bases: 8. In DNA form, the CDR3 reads TGCAGCGGGACGGGACAGGGACAATACAATGAGCAGTTCTTC. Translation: CSGTGQGQYNEQFF.

The CDR3: CASSSSGVDEKLFF. The CDR3 coding sequence is TGTGCCAGCAGCTCGTCTGGGGTGGATGAAAAACTGTTTTTT. The chain employs TRBV7-2 and TRBJ1-4; D unclear. CDR1 is SGHTA, CDR2 FQGNSA, per germline. V lost 4 bases and J lost 6, with 12 bases in between. This CDR3 region has 14 residues.

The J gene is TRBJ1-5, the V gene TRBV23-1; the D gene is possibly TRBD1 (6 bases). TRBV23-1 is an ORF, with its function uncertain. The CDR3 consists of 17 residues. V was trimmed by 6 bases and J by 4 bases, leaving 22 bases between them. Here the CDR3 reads CASRHRDNWNHNQPQHF. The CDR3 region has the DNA TGCGCCAGCAGACACCGGGACAACTGGAACCATAATCAGCCCCAGCATTTT.

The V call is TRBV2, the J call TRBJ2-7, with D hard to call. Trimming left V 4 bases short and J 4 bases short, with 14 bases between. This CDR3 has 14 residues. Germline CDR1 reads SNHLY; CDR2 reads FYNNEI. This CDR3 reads CASSVEGRQYEQYF. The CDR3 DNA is TGTGCCAGCAGTGTAGAAGGGCGTCAATACGAGCAGTACTTC.

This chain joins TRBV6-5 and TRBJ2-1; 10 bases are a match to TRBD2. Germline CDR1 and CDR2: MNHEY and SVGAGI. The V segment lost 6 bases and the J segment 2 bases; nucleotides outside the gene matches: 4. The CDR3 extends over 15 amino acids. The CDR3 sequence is CASRSSGSTYNEQFF. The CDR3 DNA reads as TGTGCCAGCAGGTCTAGCGGGAGTACCTACAATGAGCAGTTCTTC.

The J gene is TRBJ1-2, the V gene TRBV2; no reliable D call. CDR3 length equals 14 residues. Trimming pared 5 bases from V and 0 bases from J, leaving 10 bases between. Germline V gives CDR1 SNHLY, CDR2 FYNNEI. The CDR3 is CASSTQEANYGYTF. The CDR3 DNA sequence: TGTGCCAGCAGTACCCAAGAGGCTAACTATGGCTACACCTTC.